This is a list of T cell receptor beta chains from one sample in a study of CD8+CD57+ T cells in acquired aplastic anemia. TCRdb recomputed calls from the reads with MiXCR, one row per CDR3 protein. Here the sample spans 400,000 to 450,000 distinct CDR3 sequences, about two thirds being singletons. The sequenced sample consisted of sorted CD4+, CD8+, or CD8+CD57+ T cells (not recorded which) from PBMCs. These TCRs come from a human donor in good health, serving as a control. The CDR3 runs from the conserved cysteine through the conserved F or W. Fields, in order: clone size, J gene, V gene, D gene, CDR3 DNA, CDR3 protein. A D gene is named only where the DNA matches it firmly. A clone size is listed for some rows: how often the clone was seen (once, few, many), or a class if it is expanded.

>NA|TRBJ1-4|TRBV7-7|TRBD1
TGTGCCAGCAGCGAAGGGACAGGGGAGGCAAATACGCAGTTT
CASSEGTGEANTQF
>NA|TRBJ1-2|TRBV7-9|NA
TGTGCCAGCAGCCCCCAGGGGTTTAACTGCGGCTACACCTTC
CASSPQGFNCGYTF
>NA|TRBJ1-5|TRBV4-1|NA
TGCGCCAGCAGGGAAGTGAGGGCGCAGCCCCAGCATTTT
CASREVRAQPQHF
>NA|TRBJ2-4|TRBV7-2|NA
TGTGCCAGCAGCTTACAGGGCTCCTACAATGAGCAGTTC
CASSLQGSYNEQF
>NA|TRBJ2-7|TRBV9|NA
TGTGCTAGCAGCTCTACAGGGTTCGGTCCCGGGCAGTACTTC
CASSSTGFGPGQYF
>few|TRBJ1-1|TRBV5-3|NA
TGTGCCAGCTTGCCTGCGGGGGATGGTGAAGCTTTCTTT
CASLPAGDGEAFF
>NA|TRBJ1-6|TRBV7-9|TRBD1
TGTGCCAGCAGCCCCGGGACAGAGGATCCCACAGATACGTTT
CASSPGTEDPTDTF
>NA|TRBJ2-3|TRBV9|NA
TGTGCCAGCAGCGTCGGATTCCTCGTGGGAAGCACCCATACGCAGTATTTT
CASSVGFLVGSTHTQYF
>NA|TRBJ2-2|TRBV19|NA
TGTGCCAGTAGTCCTTCGGAGGGGGCCCCCGAGCCCCAGTTTTTT
CASSPSEGAPEPQFF
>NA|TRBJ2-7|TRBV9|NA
TGTGCCAGCAGTGTCGAACAGCACTCCGGCGAGCAGTACTTC
CASSVEQHSGEQYF
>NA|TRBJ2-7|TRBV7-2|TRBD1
TGTGCCAGCAGCGTATCGGGGACAGTGGGCTACGAGCACTTC
CASSVSGTVGYEHF
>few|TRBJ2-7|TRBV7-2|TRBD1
TGTGCCAGCAGCTCCCGGACAGGGGCCTACGAGCAGTACTTC
CASSSRTGAYEQYF
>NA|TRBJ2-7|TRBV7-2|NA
TGTGCCAGCAGCTCTGAGTGGGGCTACGAGCAGTACTTC
CASSSEWGYEQYF
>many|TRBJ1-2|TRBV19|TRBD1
TGTGCCAGTAGTAGGACTGGACAGGGGGCGCAGGGCAGCTATGGCTACACCTTC
CASSRTGQGAQGSYGYTF
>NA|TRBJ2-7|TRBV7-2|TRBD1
TGTGCCAGCAGCTTTACAGGGGAGACCCACGAGCAGTGGTTC
CASSFTGETHEQWF
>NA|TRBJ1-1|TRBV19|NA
TGTGCCAGTGGGCACAGGGAAGCTTTCTTT
CASGHREAFF
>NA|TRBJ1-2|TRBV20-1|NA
TGCAGCGCTATAAGGCAGGGGTCGTGCGACACCTTC
CSAIRQGSCDTF
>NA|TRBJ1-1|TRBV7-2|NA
TGTGCCAGCAGCTTACAGGGGAAGAACACTGAAGCTTTCTTT
CASSLQGKNTEAFF
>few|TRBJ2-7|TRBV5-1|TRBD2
TGTGCCAGCAGCCCCCCGTCGGGACTAGCAGGCTACGAGCAGTACTTC
CASSPPSGLAGYEQYF
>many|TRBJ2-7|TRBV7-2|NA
TGTGCCAGCAGCCGGCCAGGGAGCACAGACTACGAGCAGTACTTC
CASSRPGSTDYEQYF
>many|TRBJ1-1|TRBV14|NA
TGTGCCAGCAGCCCTCTAAGGGCTTCGAACACTGAAGCTTTCTTT
CASSPLRASNTEAFF
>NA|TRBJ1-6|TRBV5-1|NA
TGCGCCAGCAGCTTGGAGGGCTCCAGTTCACCCCTCCACTTT
CASSLEGSSSPLHF
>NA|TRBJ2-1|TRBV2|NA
TGTGCCAGCAGGACGGACGGAATCACTCTATACTATAGAGAGCAGTGCTTC
CASRTDGITLYYREQCF
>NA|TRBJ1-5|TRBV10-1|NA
TGCGCCAGCCCACATCGGGAGGGGCGCCGGGGCGGCAATCAGCCCCAGCATTTT
CASPHREGRRGGNQPQHF
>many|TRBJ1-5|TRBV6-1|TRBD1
TGTGCCACCCGAGGACAGGCGGAGGGTCAGCCCCAGCATTTT
CATRGQAEGQPQHF
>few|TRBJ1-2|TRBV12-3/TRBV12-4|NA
TGTGCCAGCAAAATACAGGGCTACACCTTC
CASKIQGYTF
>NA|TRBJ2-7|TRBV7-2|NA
TGTGCCAGCAGCGTACCCGGGGAGGGGGTGTACGAGCAGTACTTC
CASSVPGEGVYEQYF
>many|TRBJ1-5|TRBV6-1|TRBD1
TGTGCCAGCAGTGAAAACTGGGGACAGATCGAGCAGCCCCAGCATTTT
CASSENWGQIEQPQHF
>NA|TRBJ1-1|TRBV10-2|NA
TGCGCCTGCAGCGAATTAGCAGGGAACACTGAAGTTTTCTTT
CACSELAGNTEVFF
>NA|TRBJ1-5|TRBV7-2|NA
TGTGCCAGCAGCTTAGCCGGGGGGGGATTTCAGCCCGAGCATTTT
CASSLAGGGFQPEHF
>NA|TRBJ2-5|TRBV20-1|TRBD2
TGCAGTGCTGGGACTAGCGGGAGCCTGGCCCAGTACTTC
CSAGTSGSLAQYF
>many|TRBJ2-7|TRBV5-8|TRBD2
TGTGCCAGCAGCCGGGGGGGCCCTGATTACGAGCAGTACTTC
CASSRGGPDYEQYF